This T cell receptor (beta chain) is drawn from a study of blood T cell repertoires in COVID-19. At the level of the study: PBMCs, B-cell-depleted T cells, or T cells were the source of the cDNA or gDNA that made up the material.

Enrollees, 18 to 89 years old, lived in approximately 24 US areas. Participants' own reports of clinical history determined their cohort assignment. Within 2 weeks of study entry, exposed participants had contacted a PCR-confirmed or clinician-diagnosed COVID-19 case. Trimming took off 6 bases at V and 6 bases at J, with 12 bases between the two ends. This CDR3 is 12 amino acids long. Germline lookup yields CDR1 MDHEN and CDR2 SYDVKM. The repertoire was sequenced with immunoSEQ multiplex PCR; TCRdb's copy has only in-frame clones and lacks some. The sample holds around 200,000 clones, 75% to 90% seen once.

The sample taken for sequencing was PBMCs or T cells enriched from blood (not recorded which). The sequence came from a woman aged 30 to 39 who had been exposed to COVID-19. This chain links TRBV28 with TRBJ2-7; D is undetermined. CDR3 in DNA: TGTGCCAGCAGCTCCGTGACTGCCGAGCAGTACTTC. This sequence encodes CASSSVTAEQYF.